This entry describes one T cell receptor beta chain. Sequencing used immunoSEQ multiplex PCR; TCRdb keeps in-frame clones, though not all of them. This sample has 2 million to 2.5 million clones; approximately 94% occur once, and the top ten carry roughly 0.13%. This entry is derived from a study of shared clonotypes between healthy human individuals. V lost 5 bases, J lost 15 bases, and 17 bases stayed unmatched. CDR1 and CDR2 (germline): SGHAT, FQNNGV. This CDR3 spans 15 amino acids. This chain uses TRBV11-2 with TRBJ1-4; 8 nucleotides align to TRBD1. Sequencing was performed on naive CD4+ T cells sorted from blood. Subset given: CD45RA+ positively selected. The sequence derives from a man younger than 35 in good health. The CDR3 DNA reads TGTGCCAGCAGCCCGACAGGGGCCGCCGCAGGAACTGTGTTTTTT. It specifies CASSPTGAAAGTVFF. Based on the CDR3 plus reference TRBV11-2 and TRBJ1-4, the full variable domain is EAGVAQSPRYKIIEKRQSVAFWCNPISGHATLYWYQQILGQGPKLLIQFQNNGVVDDSQLPKDRFSAERLKGVDSTLKIQPAKLEDSAVYLCASSPTGAAAGTVFFGSGTQLSVL.